This T cell receptor (beta chain) was identified during a study of blood T cell repertoires in COVID-19. Overall study context: The cDNA or gDNA used as material had been derived from T cells, B-cell-depleted T cells, or PBMCs.

J gave up 8 bases and V 5 bases, and 12 bases lay outside the gene matches. The CDR3 runs to 15 residues. The germline V gene has CDR1 SGHAT and CDR2 FQDESV (reference sequence). Original methodology: Nucleated cell counts were estimated from reference gene primer amplification. Assay: immunoSEQ multiplex PCR; the TCRdb copy retains only in-frame clones and omits some. Clone size and V and J calls were adopted from that table, with D and trimming inferred from the DNA. The table has about 130,000 clones, approximately 80% seen once. Sequencing input: peripheral blood. The chain combines TRBV11-1 with TRBJ1-2, with 9 bases aligning to TRBD1. The TCR sequence derives from a woman aged 55 to 70 with acute or convalescent COVID-19. Written as DNA, the CDR3 is TGTGCCAGCAGCCGGAACTGGGACAGGGATAGCGGCTACACCTTC. Translated: CASSRNWDRDSGYTF.